This T cell receptor (beta chain) was found in a study of CD8 T cells in Susac syndrome. Random hexamers were used to reverse transcribe an amount of about 0.5 to 1 ug RNA. Amplification of TCR beta CDR3 was carried out by immunoSEQ multiplex PCR, which covered 54 Vbeta and 13 Jbeta segments. TCRdb processed the immunoSEQ multiplex PCR reads anew with MiXCR; each CDR3 protein has one entry. The sample includes approximately 150,000 distinct CDR3 sequences, 85% to 95% of them seen just once. The patients who served as multiple sclerosis controls were treatment-naive and had stable or active relapsing-remitting disease that fulfilled the revised McDonald criteria. The CD8+ and CD4+ T cells were negatively isolated, with the TEMRA cells enriched by FACS. With 7 bases removed from V and 0 bases from J, the gap between germline ends came to 15 bases. The CDR3 totals 14 residues. Looked up from germline, CDR1 is DFQATT and CDR2 is SNEGSKA (reference sequence).

The J gene is TRBJ1-1, the V gene TRBV20-1; D uncertain. The receptor's source is a human donor with multiple sclerosis. Sequences were obtained from CD4+ T cells from PBMCs. The CDR3 protein is CSVPTRRMNTEAFF. DNA of the CDR3: TGCAGTGTCCCAACCCGGCGAATGAACACTGAAGCTTTCTTT.